This entry lists 8 T cell receptor beta chains sequenced from one sample in a study of cytomegalovirus exposure and HLA in healthy donors. PCR involved 60 Vbeta and 13 Jbeta primers. Assay: immunoSEQ multiplex PCR; the TCRdb copy retains only in-frame clones and omits some. The sample records tens of thousands of clones, about 75% being singletons. The sequencing input was PBMCs. The receptors were sampled from a man between 60 and 75 years old in good health and CMV-seropositive.

This clone was seen a single time. The V gene is TRBV18, the J gene TRBJ1-5; the D gene is possibly TRBD1 (6 bases). Germline CDR1 KGHSH, CDR2 LQKENI. CDR3 length equals 15 residues. The ends were cut back, 5 bases at V and 7 bases at J, with 18 bases in the middle. The CDR3 region has the DNA TGTGCCAGCTCATTTACAGGGTCTCTCGGGCAGCCCCAGCATTTT. It codes for CASSFTGSLGQPQHF.

This sequence joins TRBV6-1 and TRBJ1-2; 8 bases are a match to TRBD1. V was pared by 5 bases and J by 0 bases, with 5 bases of the junction left unmatched. Germline-derived CDR1 and CDR2 are MNHNS and SASEGT. The CDR3 is 15 residues long. The CDR3 bases are TGTGCCAGCAGTCGGGACAGGTTGGCTAACTATGGCTACACCTTC. Its translation is CASSRDRLANYGYTF.

The chain couples TRBV5-5 to TRBJ1-1; D call uncertain. Trimming took 7 bases from V and 0 from J, leaving 7 bases between them. Germline V gives CDR1 SGHKS, CDR2 YYEKEE (reference sequence). The CDR3 length is 12 residues. CDR3 coding DNA: TGTGCCAGCGGTCAGGTGAACACTGAAGCTTTCTTT. Residues: CASGQVNTEAFF. Combining the CDR3 with reference TRBV5-5 and TRBJ1-1 gives the whole variable domain DAGVTQSPTHLIKTRGQQVTLRCSPISGHKSVSWYQQVLGQGPQFIFQYYEKEERGRGNFPDRFSARQFPNYSSELNVNALLLGDSALYLCASGQVNTEAFFGQGTRLTVV.

The chain uses TRBV11-3 and TRBJ2-1, with 7 bases fitting TRBD2. The germline gives CDR1 SGHNT, CDR2 YENEEA. This CDR3 has 13 amino acids. The ends lost 8 bases at V and 8 bases at J; junction bases unmatched: 9. The CDR3 loop is CASCGGSGDEQFF. For the CDR3, the DNA is TGTGCCAGCTGTGGCGGGAGCGGAGATGAGCAGTTCTTC.

The J gene is TRBJ2-3, the V gene TRBV7-6, with TRBD2 identical over 8 bases. The CDR3 sequence is 21 residues long. Germline-derived CDR1 and CDR2 are SGHVS and FNYEAQ. Losses at the gene ends were 5 bases for V and 4 bases for J; bases not matched to a gene: 26. Written as DNA, the CDR3 is TGTGCCAGCAGCCGACCCTCCAAGATCGATAGCGGGGCCCGGCAGGCAGATACGCAGTATTTT. This gives the protein CASSRPSKIDSGARQADTQYF.

V and J are TRBV21-1 and TRBJ2-7; the table's D call of TRBD1 was not tested on the DNA. TRBV21-1 is tagged as a pseudogene. The CDR3 runs to 19 residues. DNA for the CDR3: TGTGCCAGCAGCAAAAAAAGTGGAGTAGGACAGGGAAAGGTCTACGAGCAGTACTTC. This translates into CASSKKSGVGQGKVYEQYF.

V gene TRBV4-3 combines with J gene TRBJ2-3, with D maybe TRBD2 (6 bases). Trimming stripped 0 bases from V and 4 bases from J, with 11 bases between. Germline loops: CDR1 LGHNA, CDR2 YSLEER. The CDR3 covers 15 residues. This CDR3 is CASSQDRASADTQYF. CDR3 coding DNA: TGCGCCAGCAGCCAAGATCGGGCTAGCGCAGATACGCAGTATTTT.

V usage is TRBV9 and J usage is TRBJ2-3; maybe TRBD2 (6 bases). The V gene's germline CDR1 is SGDLS and CDR2 YYNGEE. The CDR3 runs to 14 residues. The V end lost 2 bases, the J end lost 6 bases, and 13 bases lay between the germline ends. CDR3 in DNA: TGTGCCAGCAGCGTTTTAGCGGAAGTCGATACGCAGTATTTT. This translates into CASSVLAEVDTQYF.